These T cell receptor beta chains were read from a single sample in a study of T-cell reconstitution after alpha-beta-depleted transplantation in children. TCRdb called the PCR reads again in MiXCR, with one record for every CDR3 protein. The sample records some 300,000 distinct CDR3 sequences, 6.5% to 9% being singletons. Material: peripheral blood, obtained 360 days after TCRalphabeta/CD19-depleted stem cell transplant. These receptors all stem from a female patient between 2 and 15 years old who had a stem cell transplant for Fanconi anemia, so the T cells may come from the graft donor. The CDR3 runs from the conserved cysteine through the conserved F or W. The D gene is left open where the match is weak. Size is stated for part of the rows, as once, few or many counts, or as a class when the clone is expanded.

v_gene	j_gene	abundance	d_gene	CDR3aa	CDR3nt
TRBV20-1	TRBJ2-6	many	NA	CSARSVGDRANVLTF	TGCAGTGCTAGATCGGTGGGGGACAGGGCCAACGTCCTGACTTTC
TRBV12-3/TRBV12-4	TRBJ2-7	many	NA	CASSPPNRDYEQYF	TGTGCCAGCAGTCCTCCAAACAGGGACTACGAGCAGTACTTC
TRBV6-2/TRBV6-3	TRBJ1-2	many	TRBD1	CASSTGGGYTF	TGTGCCAGCAGCACAGGGGGAGGCTACACCTTC
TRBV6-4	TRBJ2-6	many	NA	CASSQINQGTGANVLTF	TGTGCCAGCAGTCAAATTAATCAGGGTACTGGGGCCAACGTCCTGACTTTC
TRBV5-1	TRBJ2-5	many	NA	CASSWGRGETQYF	TGCGCCAGCAGCTGGGGTCGGGGGGAGACCCAGTACTTC
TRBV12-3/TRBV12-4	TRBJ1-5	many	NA	CASSKTGSNQPQHF	TGTGCCAGCAGTAAAACAGGGTCAAATCAGCCCCAGCATTTT
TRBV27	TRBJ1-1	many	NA	CASRRAAGTEAFF	TGTGCCAGCAGAAGGGCAGCTGGCACTGAAGCTTTCTTT
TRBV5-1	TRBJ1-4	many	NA	CASSLTGSKLYEKLFF	TGCGCCAGCAGCTTGACCGGGTCAAAGCTTTATGAAAAACTGTTTTTT
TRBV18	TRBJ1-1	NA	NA	CASSPPQGTEAFF	TGTGCCAGCTCACCACCTCAGGGAACTGAAGCTTTCTTT
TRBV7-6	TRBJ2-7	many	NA	CASSLVASYEQYF	TGTGCCAGCAGCTTAGTTGCCAGCTACGAGCAGTACTTC
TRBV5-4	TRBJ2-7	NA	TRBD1	CASSLGTGGRSYEQYF	TGTGCCAGCAGCTTGGGAACAGGGGGCCGCTCCTACGAGCAGTACTTC
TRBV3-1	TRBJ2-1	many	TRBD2	CASSTAGGDNEQFF	TGTGCCAGCAGCACAGCGGGGGGAGACAATGAGCAGTTCTTC
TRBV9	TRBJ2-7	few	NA	CASSVVDSAGYEQYF	TGTGCCAGCAGCGTAGTGGACTCGGCGGGGTACGAGCAGTACTTC
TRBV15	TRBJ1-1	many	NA	CATSRDPSQGTEAFF	TGTGCCACCAGCAGAGATCCAAGTCAGGGAACTGAAGCTTTCTTT
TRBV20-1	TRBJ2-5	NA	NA	CSARVWELGETQYF	TGCAGTGCTAGAGTTTGGGAGTTGGGAGAGACCCAGTACTTC
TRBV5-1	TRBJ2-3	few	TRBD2	CASSLGTSGVSSTDTQYF	TGCGCCAGCAGCTTGGGGACTAGCGGAGTATCAAGCACAGATACGCAGTATTTT
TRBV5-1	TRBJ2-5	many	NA	CASSLAASWQGRETQYF	TGCGCCAGCAGCTTGGCCGCGTCGTGGCAGGGACGGGAGACCCAGTACTTC
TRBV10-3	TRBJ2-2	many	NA	CAIMASGPGELFF	TGTGCCATCATGGCCTCGGGGCCCGGGGAGCTGTTTTTT
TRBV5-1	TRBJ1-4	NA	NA	CASRRVSTNEKLFF	TGCGCCAGCAGGAGGGTTTCAACTAATGAAAAACTGTTTTTT
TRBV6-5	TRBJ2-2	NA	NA	CASSFAGSPSTGELFF	TGTGCCAGCAGTTTTGCGGGGTCCCCGAGCACCGGGGAGCTGTTTTTT
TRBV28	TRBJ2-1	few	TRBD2	CASSSLPIAGVRNEQFF	TGTGCCAGCAGTTCCCTCCCTATAGCGGGAGTCAGGAATGAGCAGTTCTTC
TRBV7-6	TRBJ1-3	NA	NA	CASSILTTSNTGSGNTIYF	TGTGCCAGCAGCATACTTACGACATCTAACACCGGCTCTGGAAACACCATATATTTT
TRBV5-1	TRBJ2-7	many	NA	CASSSQGHEQYF	TGCGCCAGCAGCTCACAGGGCCACGAGCAGTACTTC
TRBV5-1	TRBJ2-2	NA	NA	CASSQQENTGELFF	TGCGCCAGCAGCCAACAGGAGAACACCGGGGAGCTGTTTTTT
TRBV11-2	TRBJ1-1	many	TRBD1	CASSLDRGRGNTEAFF	TGTGCCAGCAGTTTGGACAGGGGGCGCGGGAACACTGAAGCTTTCTTT
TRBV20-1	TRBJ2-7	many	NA	CSAIIDAYSYEQYF	TGCAGTGCTATCATCGACGCATACTCCTACGAGCAGTACTTC
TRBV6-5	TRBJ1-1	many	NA	CASSYSGTNTEAFF	TGTGCCAGCAGTTACTCGGGCACAAACACTGAAGCTTTCTTT
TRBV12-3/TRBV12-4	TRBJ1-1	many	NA	CASSLTGYTEAFF	TGTGCCAGCAGTTTAACCGGGTACACTGAAGCTTTCTTT
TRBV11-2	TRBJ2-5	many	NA	CASSLAGAGDQETQYF	TGTGCCAGCAGCTTAGCAGGGGCAGGCGACCAAGAGACCCAGTACTTC
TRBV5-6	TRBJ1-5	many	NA	CASSLHGVRQPQHF	TGTGCCAGCAGCTTGCACGGGGTTCGTCAGCCCCAGCATTTT
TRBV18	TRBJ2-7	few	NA	CASSPPVALSYEQYF	TGTGCCAGCTCACCACCGGTGGCCCTCTCCTACGAGCAGTACTTC
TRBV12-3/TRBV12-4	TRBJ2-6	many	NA	CASDNPSGANVLTF	TGTGCCAGCGATAACCCCTCTGGGGCCAACGTCCTGACTTTC
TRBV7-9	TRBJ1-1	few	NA	CASSLLELGNTEAFF	TGTGCCAGCAGCTTATTAGAGTTGGGCAACACTGAAGCTTTCTTT
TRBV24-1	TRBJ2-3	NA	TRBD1	CATSDFPGTGGGTDTQYF	TGTGCCACCAGTGACTTCCCCGGGACAGGGGGAGGCACAGATACGCAGTATTTT
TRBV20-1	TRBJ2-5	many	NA	CSASPWPEEETQYF	TGCAGTGCTAGCCCTTGGCCGGAGGAAGAGACCCAGTACTTC
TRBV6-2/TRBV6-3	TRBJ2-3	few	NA	CASSSRTPPGPDTQYF	TGTGCCAGCAGTTCCAGAACTCCCCCAGGACCAGATACGCAGTATTTT
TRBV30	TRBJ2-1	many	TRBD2	CAWSLGLGSYNEQFF	TGTGCCTGGAGCCTCGGACTAGGCTCCTACAATGAGCAGTTCTTC
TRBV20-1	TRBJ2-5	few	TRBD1	CSARVTGEETQYF	TGCAGTGCTAGAGTGACAGGGGAAGAGACCCAGTACTTC
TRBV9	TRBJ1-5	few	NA	CASSVGQAGDQPQHF	TGTGCCAGCAGCGTAGGACAGGCGGGGGATCAGCCCCAGCATTTT
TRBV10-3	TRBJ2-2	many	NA	CAISVYRADTGELFF	TGTGCCATCAGTGTATACAGGGCAGACACCGGGGAGCTGTTTTTT
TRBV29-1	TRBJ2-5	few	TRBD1	CSVDPRTGLGNQYF	TGCAGCGTTGATCCTAGGACAGGCCTAGGGAACCAGTACTTC
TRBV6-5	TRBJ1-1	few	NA	CASSYALTQEAFF	TGTGCCAGCAGTTATGCCCTTACCCAAGAAGCTTTCTTT
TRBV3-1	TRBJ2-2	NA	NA	CASSQSGLNTGELFF	TGTGCCAGCAGCCAAAGCGGGCTCAACACCGGGGAGCTGTTTTTT
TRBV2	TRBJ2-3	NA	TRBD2	CASRPGLAAPSGHTQYF	TGTGCCAGCAGGCCGGGACTAGCGGCGCCCTCCGGACATACGCAGTATTTT
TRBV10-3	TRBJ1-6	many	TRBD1	CASTTGGYSPLHF	TGTGCCAGTACGACAGGGGGTTATTCACCCCTCCACTTT
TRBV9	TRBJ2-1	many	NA	CASSVGGLPANEQFF	TGTGCCAGCAGCGTAGGTGGACTACCGGCCAATGAGCAGTTCTTC
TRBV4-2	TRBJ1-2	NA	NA	CASSPTDRFYTF	TGTGCCAGCAGCCCAACTGACAGATTTTACACCTTC
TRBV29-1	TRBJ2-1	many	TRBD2	CSGGTSGRPYNEQFF	TGCAGCGGTGGGACTAGCGGGAGACCCTACAATGAGCAGTTCTTC
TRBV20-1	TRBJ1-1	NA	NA	CSAQVGEKAFF	TGCAGTGCCCAGGTGGGGGAAAAAGCTTTCTTT
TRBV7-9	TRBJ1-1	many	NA	CASSPRDTEAFF	TGTGCCAGCAGCCCACGGGACACTGAAGCTTTCTTT
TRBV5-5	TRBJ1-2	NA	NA	CASSLGREAYGYTF	TGTGCCAGCAGCTTGGGGCGGGAGGCCTATGGCTACACCTTC
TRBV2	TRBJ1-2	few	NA	CASSYKQALYGYTF	TGTGCCAGCAGTTATAAGCAGGCTTTATATGGCTACACCTTC
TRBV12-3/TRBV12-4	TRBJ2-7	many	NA	CASSLRQGYSEQYF	TGTGCCAGCAGTTTGCGGCAGGGGTATTCCGAGCAGTACTTC
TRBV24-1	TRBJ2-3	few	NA	CATVFTKGGGPDTQYF	TGTGCCACCGTTTTCACAAAGGGGGGGGGCCCAGATACGCAGTATTTT
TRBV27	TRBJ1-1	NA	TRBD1	CASSLGDRGRTEAFF	TGTGCCAGCAGCCTAGGGGACAGGGGTCGCACTGAAGCTTTCTTT
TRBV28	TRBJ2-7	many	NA	CASSLFRYEQYF	TGTGCCAGCAGTTTGTTTCGGTACGAGCAGTACTTC
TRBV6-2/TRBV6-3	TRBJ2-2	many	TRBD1	CASSGIQGRTGELFF	TGTGCCAGCAGTGGGATACAGGGGCGCACCGGGGAGCTGTTTTTT